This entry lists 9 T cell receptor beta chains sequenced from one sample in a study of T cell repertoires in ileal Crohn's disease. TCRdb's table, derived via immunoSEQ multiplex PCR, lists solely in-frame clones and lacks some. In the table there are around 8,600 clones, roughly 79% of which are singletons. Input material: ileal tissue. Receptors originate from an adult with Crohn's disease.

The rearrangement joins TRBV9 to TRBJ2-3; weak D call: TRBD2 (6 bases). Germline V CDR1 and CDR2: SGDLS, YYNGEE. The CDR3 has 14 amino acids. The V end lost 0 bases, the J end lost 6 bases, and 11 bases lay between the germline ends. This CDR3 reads CASSVGMSGDTQYF. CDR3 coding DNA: TGTGCCAGCAGCGTAGGGATGAGCGGGGATACGCAGTATTTT.

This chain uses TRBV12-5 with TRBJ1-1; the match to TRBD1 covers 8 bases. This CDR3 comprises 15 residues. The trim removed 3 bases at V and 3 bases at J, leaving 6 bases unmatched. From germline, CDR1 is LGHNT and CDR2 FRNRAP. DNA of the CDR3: TGTGCTAGTGGTTTTTCGGACAGGGTAGACACTGAAGCTTTCTTT. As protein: CASGFSDRVDTEAFF.

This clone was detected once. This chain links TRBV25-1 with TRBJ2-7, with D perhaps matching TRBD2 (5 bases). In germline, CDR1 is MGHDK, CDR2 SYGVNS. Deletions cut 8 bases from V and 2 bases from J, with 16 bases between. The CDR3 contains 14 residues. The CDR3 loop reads CASVPTGSAYEQYF. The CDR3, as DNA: TGTGCCAGCGTCCCAACGGGGAGTGCCTACGAGCAGTACTTC.

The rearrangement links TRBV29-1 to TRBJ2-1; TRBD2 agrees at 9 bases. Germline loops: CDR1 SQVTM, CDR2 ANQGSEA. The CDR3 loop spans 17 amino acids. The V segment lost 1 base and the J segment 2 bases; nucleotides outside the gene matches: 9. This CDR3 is CSVEAAGLATTYNEQFF. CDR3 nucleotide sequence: TGCAGCGTTGAAGCCGCCGGACTAGCGACCACCTACAATGAGCAGTTCTTC.

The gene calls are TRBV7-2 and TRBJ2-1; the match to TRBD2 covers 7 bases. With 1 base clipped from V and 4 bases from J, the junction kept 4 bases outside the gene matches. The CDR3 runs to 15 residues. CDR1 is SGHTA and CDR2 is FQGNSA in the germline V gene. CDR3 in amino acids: CASSLVVGGYNEQFF. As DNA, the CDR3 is TGTGCCAGCAGCTTAGTTGTGGGAGGGTACAATGAGCAGTTCTTC.

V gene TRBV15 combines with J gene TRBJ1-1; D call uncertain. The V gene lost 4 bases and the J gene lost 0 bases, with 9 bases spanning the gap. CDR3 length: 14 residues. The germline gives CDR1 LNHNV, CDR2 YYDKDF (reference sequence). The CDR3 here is CATSNGLMNTEAFF. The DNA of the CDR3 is TGTGCCACCAGCAACGGACTGATGAACACTGAAGCTTTCTTT.

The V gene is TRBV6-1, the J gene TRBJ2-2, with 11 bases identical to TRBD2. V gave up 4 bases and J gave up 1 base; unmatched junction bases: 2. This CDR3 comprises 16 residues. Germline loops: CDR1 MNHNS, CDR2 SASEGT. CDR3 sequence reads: CASSGGLAGNTGELFF. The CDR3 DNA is TGTGCCAGCAGTGGCGGACTAGCGGGGAACACCGGGGAGCTGTTTTTT.

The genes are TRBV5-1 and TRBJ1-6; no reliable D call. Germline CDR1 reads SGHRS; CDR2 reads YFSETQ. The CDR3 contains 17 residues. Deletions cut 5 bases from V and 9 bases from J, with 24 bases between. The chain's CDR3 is CASRRYREGWGFSPLHF. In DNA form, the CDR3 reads TGCGCCAGCAGAAGATATAGAGAGGGTTGGGGATTTTCACCCCTCCACTTT.

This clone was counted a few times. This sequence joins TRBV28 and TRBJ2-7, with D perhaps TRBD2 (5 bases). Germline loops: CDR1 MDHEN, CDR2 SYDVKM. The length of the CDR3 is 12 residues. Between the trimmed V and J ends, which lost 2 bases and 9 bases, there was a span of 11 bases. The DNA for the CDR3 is TGTGCCAGCAGTTTAGACCGAGGGTGGCAGTACTTC. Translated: CASSLDRGWQYF.